The rows below give T cell receptor beta chains drawn from one sample of a study of blood T cell repertoires in COVID-19. TCRdb's copy holds only in-frame clones and misses some; the assay was immunoSEQ multiplex PCR. The table has 70,000 to 95,000 clones, approximately 91% seen once. Sequencing was carried out using peripheral blood. These receptors originate from a man aged 65 to 79 with acute or convalescent COVID-19. Each CDR3 is given with its conserved first and last residue. A D gene is named only where the DNA matches it firmly. Size is stated for part of the rows, as once, few or many counts, or as a class when the clone is expanded.

>NA|TRBJ2-3|TRBV5-1|TRBD2
CASSFPLAGVTDTQYF
TGCGCCAGCAGCTTTCCACTAGCGGGAGTCACAGATACGCAGTATTTT
>NA|TRBJ1-6|TRBV6-5|TRBD1
CASSRGQGGSPLHF
TGTGCCAGCAGTCGGGGACAGGGAGGTTCACCCCTCCACTTT
>NA|TRBJ1-2|TRBV5-6|NA
CASSFGGDGYGYTF
TGTGCCAGCAGCTTCGGCGGGGACGGCTATGGCTACACCTTC
>NA|TRBJ2-1|TRBV12-3/TRBV12-4|NA
CASSRGEQFF
TGTGCCAGCAGCCGCGGTGAGCAGTTCTTC
>NA|TRBJ2-1|TRBV7-2|TRBD2
CASSLGLANEQFF
TGTGCCAGCAGCTTGGGACTAGCCAATGAGCAGTTCTTC
>NA|TRBJ2-7|TRBV9|TRBD2
CASSKTGLAGQYF
TGTGCCAGCAGTAAGACGGGACTAGCGGGTCAGTACTTC
>NA|TRBJ2-5|TRBV5-1|TRBD1
CASSVTGVKQETQYF
TGCGCCAGCAGCGTCACAGGGGTTAAACAAGAGACCCAGTACTTC
>NA|TRBJ2-7|TRBV5-8|NA
CASSLHSISYEQYF
TGTGCCAGCAGCTTGCACAGCATCTCCTACGAGCAGTACTTC
>once|TRBJ1-6|TRBV9|TRBD1
CASSPRVGQDNSPLHF
TGTGCCAGCAGCCCTAGGGTGGGACAGGATAATTCACCCCTCCACTTT
>NA|TRBJ1-4|TRBV11-2|NA
CASKEEAWREKLFF
TGTGCCAGCAAAGAGGAGGCGTGGCGAGAAAAACTGTTTTTT
>NA|TRBJ1-2|TRBV5-6|NA
CASSLTGPNYGYTF
TGTGCCAGCAGCTTGACAGGGCCTAACTATGGCTACACCTTC
>NA|TRBJ1-4|TRBV2|TRBD1
CASSPGGTNEKLFF
TGTGCCAGCAGTCCAGGGGGCACTAATGAAAAACTGTTTTTT
>NA|TRBJ2-1|TRBV5-1|TRBD2
CASSVRSGLVGGNEQFF
TGCGCCAGCAGCGTCCGGTCCGGACTAGTGGGGGGGAATGAGCAGTTCTTC
>NA|TRBJ2-3|TRBV9|TRBD1
CASTPPGTASTDTQYF
TGTGCCAGCACCCCACCTGGGACAGCGAGCACAGATACGCAGTATTTT
>NA|TRBJ2-2|TRBV27|NA
CASSSRTGTGELFF
TGTGCCAGCAGTTCCCGGACTGGCACCGGGGAGCTGTTTTTT
>NA|TRBJ2-3|TRBV20-1|TRBD2
CSASRGLAGARDTQYF
TGCAGTGCAAGTCGGGGGTTAGCGGGGGCGAGAGATACGCAGTATTTT
>NA|TRBJ2-1|TRBV6-5|NA
CASSLPGWGEQFF
TGTGCCAGCAGTTTACCGGGATGGGGTGAGCAGTTCTTC
>NA|TRBJ1-1|TRBV10-3|NA
CAIGDDRSNTEAFF
TGTGCCATCGGGGACGACAGGTCGAACACTGAAGCTTTCTTT
>NA|TRBJ1-6|TRBV3-1/TRBV3-2|TRBD1
CASSDITGGISPLHF
TGTGCCAGCAGCGACATAACAGGGGGTATTTCACCCCTCCACTTT
>NA|TRBJ2-2|TRBV28|TRBD2
CASSPAGSGSGTGELFF
TGTGCCAGCAGTCCCGCGGGTAGCGGGAGTGGTACCGGGGAGCTGTTTTTT
>NA|TRBJ2-7|TRBV6-5|TRBD1
CASTSWGQAYEQYF
TGTGCCAGCACTTCATGGGGACAGGCCTACGAGCAGTACTTC
>NA|TRBJ2-5|TRBV30|NA
CAWSRSGIETQYF
TGTGCCTGGAGTAGGTCGGGGATCGAGACCCAGTACTTC
>NA|TRBJ2-3|TRBV9|TRBD1
CASSLPGTGVADTQYF
TGTGCCAGCAGCCTCCCTGGGACAGGGGTTGCAGATACGCAGTATTTT
>NA|TRBJ2-3|TRBV29-1|TRBD2
CSDGLAGTDTQYF
TGCAGCGACGGACTAGCGGGGACAGATACGCAGTATTTT
>NA|TRBJ2-3|TRBV11-3|TRBD1
CASSSGGGFSDTQYF
TGTGCCAGCAGCTCAGGGGGCGGATTCTCAGATACGCAGTATTTT
>NA|TRBJ2-7|TRBV18|TRBD2
CASSPRAGASYEQYF
TGTGCCAGCTCACCACGAGCGGGGGCCTCCTACGAGCAGTACTTC
>NA|TRBJ2-7|TRBV19|TRBD2
CASSIPASGSSEQYF
TGTGCCAGTAGTATCCCGGCTAGCGGGAGTAGCGAGCAGTACTTC
>NA|TRBJ1-3|TRBV9|NA
CASSVLGSGNTIYF
TGTGCCAGCAGCGTCCTCGGCTCTGGAAACACCATATATTTT